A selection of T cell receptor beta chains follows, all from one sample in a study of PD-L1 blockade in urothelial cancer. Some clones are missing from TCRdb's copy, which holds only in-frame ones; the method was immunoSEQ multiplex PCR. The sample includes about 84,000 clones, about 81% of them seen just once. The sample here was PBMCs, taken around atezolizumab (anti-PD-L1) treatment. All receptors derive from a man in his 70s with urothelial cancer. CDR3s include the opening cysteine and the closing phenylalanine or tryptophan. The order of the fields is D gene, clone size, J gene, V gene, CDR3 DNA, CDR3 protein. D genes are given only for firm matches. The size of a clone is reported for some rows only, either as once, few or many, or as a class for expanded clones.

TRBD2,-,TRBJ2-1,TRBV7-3,TGTGCCAGCAGTCAGGGGCTAGCGGGAGCCAATGAGCAGTTCTTC,CASSQGLAGANEQFF
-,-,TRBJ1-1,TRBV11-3,TGTGCCAGCAGCCGCGGTCGGCCGAACAGGGACACTGAAGCTTTCTTT,CASSRGRPNRDTEAFF
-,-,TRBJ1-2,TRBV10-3,TGTGCCATCAGTGAAGACGGGAACTATGGCTACACCTTC,CAISEDGNYGYTF
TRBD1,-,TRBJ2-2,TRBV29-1,TGCAGCGTTCTGACAGGGCAATACGCGAACACCGGGGAGCTGTTTTTT,CSVLTGQYANTGELFF
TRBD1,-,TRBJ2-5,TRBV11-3,TGTGCCAGCAGCTTAGTAAAAAACAGGGGGCAAGAGACCCAGTACTTC,CASSLVKNRGQETQYF
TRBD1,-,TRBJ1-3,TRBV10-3,TGTGCCACCGGACAGGGGGTGGCTGGAAACACCATATATTTT,CATGQGVAGNTIYF
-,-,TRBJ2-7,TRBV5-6,TGTGCCAGCAGAACCTGGGAGCGAGTCGAGCAGTACTTC,CASRTWERVEQYF
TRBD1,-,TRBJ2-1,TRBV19,TGTGCCAGTAGTCCCCACAGGGGAAGAGGGTACAATGAGCAGTTCTTC,CASSPHRGRGYNEQFF
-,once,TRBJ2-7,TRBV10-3,TGTGCCTCCATGGGTCAGGGATCCTACGAGCAGTACTTC,CASMGQGSYEQYF
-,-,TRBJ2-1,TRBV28,TGTGCCAGCAGTTTCAGTAACCAGCAGTTCTTC,CASSFSNQQFF
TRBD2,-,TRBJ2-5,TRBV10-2,TGCGCCAGCGGGGCTAGCGGGCCCCTCCAAGAGACCCAGTACTTC,CASGASGPLQETQYF
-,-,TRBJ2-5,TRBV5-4,TGTGCCAGCAGCAGCGGACAGCTCGATATAAAGACCCAGTACTTC,CASSSGQLDIKTQYF
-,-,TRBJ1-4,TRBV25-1,TGTGCCAGCAGCCCGACAGGCTCCTTCGTAAGGAAACTGTTTTTT,CASSPTGSFVRKLFF
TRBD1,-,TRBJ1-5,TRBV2,TGTGCCAGCAGTCGACAGGGTCAGGGAAATCAGCCCCAGCATTTT,CASSRQGQGNQPQHF
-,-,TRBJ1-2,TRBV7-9,TGTGCCAGCAGCTTATTGCGGGGGTCATTGGGCTACACCTTC,CASSLLRGSLGYTF
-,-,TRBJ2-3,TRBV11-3,TGTGCCAGCAGTGACATCACTAGCACAGATACGCAGTATTTT,CASSDITSTDTQYF
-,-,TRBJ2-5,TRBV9,TGTGCCAGCAGCGGAAAGACAGGATACCAAGAGACCCAGTACTTC,CASSGKTGYQETQYF
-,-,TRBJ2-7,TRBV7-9,TGTGCCAGCAGCACAGGGTGGGAGGGGATTGATGAGCAGTACTTC,CASSTGWEGIDEQYF
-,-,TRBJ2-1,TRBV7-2,TGTGCCAGCAGCTTAGGTTCGGCACAGTCGAATGAGCAGTTCTTC,CASSLGSAQSNEQFF
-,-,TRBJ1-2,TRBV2,TGTGCCAGCGACCAGGGTTGGGGCTACACCTTC,CASDQGWGYTF
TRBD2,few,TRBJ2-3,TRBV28,TGTGCCAGCAGAACCGTACTCGGGGGGGCGAGCACAGATACGCAGTATTTT,CASRTVLGGASTDTQYF
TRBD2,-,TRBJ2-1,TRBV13,TGTGCCAGCAGCTTACGGGGGGGCGGTGAGCAGTTCTTC,CASSLRGGGEQFF
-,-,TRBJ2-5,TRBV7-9,TGTGCCAGCAGCTTAGAGGTCAGCGGAGAGACCCAGTACTTC,CASSLEVSGETQYF
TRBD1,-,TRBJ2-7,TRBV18,TGTGCCAGCTCACTCGGACAGGGGGCGAGGGAGCAGTACTTC,CASSLGQGAREQYF
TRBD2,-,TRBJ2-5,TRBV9,TGTGCCAGCAGCGAATCTAGCGGGGGCCGGCAAGAGACCCAGTACTTC,CASSESSGGRQETQYF
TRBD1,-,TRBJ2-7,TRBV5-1,TGCGCCAGCAGCGGGGGACAGGGCTACGAGCAGTACTTC,CASSGGQGYEQYF
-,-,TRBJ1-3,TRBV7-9,TGTGCCAGCAGTTCCGACAGGAACTCTGGAAACACCATATATTTT,CASSSDRNSGNTIYF